This T cell receptor (beta chain) was observed in a study of CD8 T cells in Susac syndrome. V lost 3 bases to trimming and J lost 5 bases, with 15 bases between them. This CDR3 is built from 15 residues. The germline V gene encodes CDR1 PRHDT and CDR2 FYEKMQ (reference sequence). Random-hexamer reverse transcription was applied to roughly 0.5 to 1 ug RNA. Amplification of TCR beta CDR3 across 54 Vbeta and 13 Jbeta was performed with immunoSEQ multiplex PCR. TCRdb processed the immunoSEQ multiplex PCR reads anew with MiXCR; each CDR3 protein has one entry. The table shows roughly 80,000 distinct CDR3 sequences, with roughly 94% occurring only once.

The TCR originated in a human donor with Susac syndrome. This rearrangement joins TRBV13 to TRBJ2-3, with D maybe TRBD2 (7 bases). The sequenced material came from CD8+ T cells from PBMCs. The CDR3 loop is CASSFNREGEDTQYF. The CDR3 DNA sequence: TGTGCCAGCAGCTTCAACAGGGAGGGGGAAGATACGCAGTATTTT. Variable domain in full (rest from reference TRBV13 and TRBJ2-3): AAGVIQSPRHLIKEKRETATLKCYPIPRHDTVYWYQQGPGQDPQFLISFYEKMQSDKGSIPDRFSAQQFSDYHSELNMSSLELGDSALYFCASSFNREGEDTQYFGPGTRLTVL.